This T cell receptor beta chain was identified in a study of CD8 T cells in ankylosing spondylitis. MiXCR was run by TCRdb on the 5' RACE reads, yielding one entry per CDR3 protein. The sample shows roughly 350,000 distinct CDR3 sequences, 6.5% to 10% of them seen only once. The study, taken as a whole, reports: A motif in TCR beta, a set of about eight highly homologous variants, appeared characteristic of ankylosing spondylitis blood.

A word on this clonotype: No antigen is known for it.

The CDR3 extends over 14 amino acids. CDR1 MDHEN and CDR2 SYDVKM come from the germline V gene. Trimming cost V 3 bases and J 8 bases, with 11 bases left between them. This clonotype was sampled from a male donor with ankylosing spondylitis. The sequenced sample consisted of blood, either unsorted or a sorted T cell fraction (not recorded which). The chain links TRBV28 to TRBJ1-6; D gene unclear. Here the CDR3 DNA reads TGTGCCAGCAGTTTGGCGGCAGTCCATTCACCCCTCCACTTT. Translation gives CASSLAAVHSPLHF.